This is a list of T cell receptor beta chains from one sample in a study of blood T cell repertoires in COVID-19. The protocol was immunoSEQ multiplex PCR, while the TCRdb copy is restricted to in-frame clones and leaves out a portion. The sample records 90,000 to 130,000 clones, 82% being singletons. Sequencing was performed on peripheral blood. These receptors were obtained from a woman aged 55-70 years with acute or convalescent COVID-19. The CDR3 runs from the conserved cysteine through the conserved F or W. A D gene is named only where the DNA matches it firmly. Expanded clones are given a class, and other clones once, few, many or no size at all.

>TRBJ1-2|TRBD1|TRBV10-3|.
CAISEGAYGYTF
TGTGCCATCTCGGAGGGGGCCTATGGCTACACCTTC
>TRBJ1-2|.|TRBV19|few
CASSIGGVYTHGYTF
TGTGCCAGTAGTATTGGAGGGGTCTACACCCATGGCTACACCTTC
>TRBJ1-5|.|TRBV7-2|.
CASSLYYNQPQHF
TGTGCCAGCAGCTTATACTATAATCAGCCCCAGCATTTT
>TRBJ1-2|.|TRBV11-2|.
CASSQTRSNYGYTF
TGTGCCAGCAGCCAGACCAGGTCTAACTATGGCTACACCTTC
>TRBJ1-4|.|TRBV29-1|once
CSVVLSVPPREKLFF
TGCAGCGTTGTCTTATCGGTCCCCCCACGGGAAAAACTGTTTTTT
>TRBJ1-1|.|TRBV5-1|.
CASSPDDEGEAFF
TGCGCCAGCAGTCCCGATGATGAGGGTGAAGCTTTCTTT
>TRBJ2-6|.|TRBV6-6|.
CASTSQGAGANVLTF
TGTGCCAGCACCTCACAGGGAGCTGGGGCCAACGTCCTGACTTTC
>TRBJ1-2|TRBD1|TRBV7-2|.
CASSLQAGGGGYTF
TGTGCCAGCAGCTTACAGGCAGGGGGCGGTGGCTACACCTTC
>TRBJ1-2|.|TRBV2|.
CASTPGQAGCTF
TGTGCCAGCACTCCCGGGCAGGCAGGGTGCACCTTC
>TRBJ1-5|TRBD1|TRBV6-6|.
CASSYSGQGGQPQHF
TGTGCCAGCAGTTACTCGGGACAGGGAGGTCAGCCCCAGCATTTT
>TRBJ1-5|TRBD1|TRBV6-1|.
CASSENRGFGNQPQHF
TGTGCCAGCAGTGAAAACAGGGGTTTTGGCAATCAGCCCCAGCATTTT
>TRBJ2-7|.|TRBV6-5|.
CASSRQDPLAEQYF
TGTGCCAGCAGTCGACAGGACCCCCTAGCCGAGCAGTACTTC
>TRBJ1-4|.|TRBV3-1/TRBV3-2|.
CASSQDGWRGKLFF
TGTGCCAGCAGCCAAGATGGTTGGAGGGGTAAACTGTTTTTT
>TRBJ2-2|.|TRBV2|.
CASRSDTNTGELFF
TGTGCCAGCCGAAGCGATACGAACACCGGGGAGCTGTTTTTT